Listed below are T cell receptor beta chains from one sample, sequenced in a study of T cells in Graves' hyperthyroidism and ophthalmopathy. TCRdb re-called the multiplex PCR reads through MiXCR, storing one row per CDR3 protein. Seen here are under 700,000 distinct CDR3 sequences, 35% to 55% observed once, and the top ten hold 8.2%. Material for sequencing was peripheral blood or thyroid tissue (not recorded which). These TCRs come from a woman aged 18-29 years with Graves' hyperthyroidism. CDR3s include the opening cysteine and the closing phenylalanine or tryptophan. D genes are given only for firm matches. A clone size is listed for some rows: how often the clone was seen (once, few, many), or a class if it is expanded.

J gene: TRBJ2-7
clone size: .
D gene: TRBD2
V gene: TRBV6-5
CDR3 protein: CASSYVSGSHYEQYF
CDR3 DNA: TGTGCCAGCAGTTACGTTAGCGGGAGCCACTACGAGCAGTACTTC

J gene: TRBJ2-2
clone size: .
D gene: TRBD2
V gene: TRBV10-3
CDR3 protein: CAISDGGAGELLF
CDR3 DNA: TGTGCCATCAGTGACGGGGGGGCCGGGGAGCTGCTTTTT

J gene: TRBJ2-5
clone size: few
D gene: .
V gene: TRBV20-1
CDR3 protein: CSALDSYQETQYF
CDR3 DNA: TGCAGTGCTCTTGACAGCTACCAAGAGACCCAGTACTTC

J gene: TRBJ2-3
clone size: .
D gene: TRBD2
V gene: TRBV24-1
CDR3 protein: CATSDRLAGGSTDTQYF
CDR3 DNA: TGTGCCACCAGTGATCGACTAGCGGGAGGAAGCACAGATACGCAGTATTTT

J gene: TRBJ2-6
clone size: many
D gene: .
V gene: TRBV2
CDR3 protein: CASSDPGSPSGANVLTF
CDR3 DNA: TGTGCCAGCAGTGATCCGGGTTCCCCCTCTGGGGCCAACGTCCTGACTTTC

J gene: TRBJ2-7
clone size: .
D gene: .
V gene: TRBV29-1
CDR3 protein: CSLEGASYEQYF
CDR3 DNA: TGCAGCTTGGAAGGAGCGTCCTACGAGCAGTACTTC

J gene: TRBJ1-1
clone size: .
D gene: TRBD1
V gene: TRBV7-2
CDR3 protein: CASSLDRMNSEAIF
CDR3 DNA: TGTGCCAGCAGCTTGGACAGGATGAACTCTGAAGCTATCTTT

J gene: TRBJ1-2
clone size: many
D gene: .
V gene: TRBV10-3
CDR3 protein: CAISEVPTFNYGYTF
CDR3 DNA: TGTGCCATCAGTGAGGTGCCTACCTTTAACTATGGCTACACCTTC

J gene: TRBJ2-7
clone size: many
D gene: TRBD1
V gene: TRBV29-1
CDR3 protein: CSVEGTGFPYEQYF
CDR3 DNA: TGCAGCGTTGAAGGGACAGGGTTTCCCTACGAGCAGTACTTC

J gene: TRBJ2-1
clone size: .
D gene: .
V gene: TRBV7-3
CDR3 protein: CASSSRAAEEQFF
CDR3 DNA: TGTGCCAGCAGCTCCCGAGCGGCGGAGGAGCAGTTCTTC

J gene: TRBJ2-7
clone size: many
D gene: TRBD1
V gene: TRBV2
CDR3 protein: CASSRRTGAYEQYF
CDR3 DNA: TGTGCCAGCAGCCGCCGGACAGGAGCGTACGAGCAGTACTTC

J gene: TRBJ2-7
clone size: once
D gene: TRBD2
V gene: TRBV9
CDR3 protein: CASSQEAGATYEQYF
CDR3 DNA: TGTGCCAGCAGCCAAGAGGCGGGAGCGACCTACGAGCAGTACTTC

J gene: TRBJ1-4
clone size: few
D gene: TRBD1
V gene: TRBV15
CDR3 protein: CATSRDRGRDEKLFF
CDR3 DNA: TGTGCCACCAGCAGGGACAGGGGGCGGGATGAAAAACTGTTTTTT

J gene: TRBJ1-1
clone size: many
D gene: .
V gene: TRBV15
CDR3 protein: CATSRVGRGFAFF
CDR3 DNA: TGTGCCACCAGCAGAGTTGGCAGGGGCTTTGCTTTCTTT

J gene: TRBJ1-2
clone size: few
D gene: .
V gene: TRBV11-2
CDR3 protein: CASNIGRALNYGYTF
CDR3 DNA: TGTGCCAGCAACATAGGGAGAGCCCTTAACTATGGCTACACCTTC

J gene: TRBJ1-1
clone size: few
D gene: .
V gene: TRBV6-6
CDR3 protein: CASSEVGGRTAFF
CDR3 DNA: TGTGCCAGCAGTGAAGTTGGGGGGCGGACAGCTTTCTTT

J gene: TRBJ1-5
clone size: .
D gene: TRBD1
V gene: TRBV10-3
CDR3 protein: CAIGTGRERNQPQHF
CDR3 DNA: TGTGCCATCGGGACAGGCAGGGAACGAAATCAGCCCCAGCATTTT